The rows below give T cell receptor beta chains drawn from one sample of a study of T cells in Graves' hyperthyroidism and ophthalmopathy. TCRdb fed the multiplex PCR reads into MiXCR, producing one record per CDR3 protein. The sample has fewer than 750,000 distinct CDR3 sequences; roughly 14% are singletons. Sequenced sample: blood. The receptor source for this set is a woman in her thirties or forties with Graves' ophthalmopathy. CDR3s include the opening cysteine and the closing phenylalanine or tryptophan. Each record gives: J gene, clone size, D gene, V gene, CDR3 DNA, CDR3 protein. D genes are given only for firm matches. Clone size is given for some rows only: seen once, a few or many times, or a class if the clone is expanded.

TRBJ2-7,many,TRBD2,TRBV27,TGTGCCAGCAGTGCATCCGGGACTAGCCTCTACGAGCAGTACTTC,CASSASGTSLYEQYF
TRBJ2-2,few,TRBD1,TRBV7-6,TGTGCCAGCAGCTTACCCGGGACAGGGGGCAGCGGGGAGCTGTTTTTT,CASSLPGTGGSGELFF
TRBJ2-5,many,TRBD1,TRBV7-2,TGTGCCAGCAGCTGGAACAGGGGGGCCGAGACCCAGTACTTC,CASSWNRGAETQYF
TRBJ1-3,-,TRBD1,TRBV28,TGTGCCAGCAGGACCGGGACAGGGGCTGGAAACACCATATATTTT,CASRTGTGAGNTIYF
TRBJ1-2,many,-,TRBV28,TGTGCCAGCAGAATAGGGCTCAACTATGGCTACACCTTC,CASRIGLNYGYTF
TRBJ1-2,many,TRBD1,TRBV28,TGTGCCAGCAGTTCACCGGGACAGGGGGCGAATGGCTACACCTTC,CASSSPGQGANGYTF
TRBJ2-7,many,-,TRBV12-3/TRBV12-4,TGTGCCAGCAGTTTAGCGCGGACTGGCGGGGTTGTAGCGGTGCAGTACTTC,CASSLARTGGVVAVQYF
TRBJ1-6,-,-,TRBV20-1,TGCAGTGCTAGGACAGGTCAACCCCTCCACTTT,CSARTGQPLHF
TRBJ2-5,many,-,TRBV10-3,TGTGCCATCAGTTCTAGCGACCAAGAGACCCAGTACTTC,CAISSSDQETQYF
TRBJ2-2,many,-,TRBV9,TGTGCCAGCAGCGTAGAGGGGAAGCACACCGGGGAGCTGTTTTTT,CASSVEGKHTGELFF
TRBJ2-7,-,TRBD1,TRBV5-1,TGCGCCAGCAGCAGCGGACAGGGGGCAACCCACGAGCAGTACTTC,CASSSGQGATHEQYF
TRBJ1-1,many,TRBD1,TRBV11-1,TGTGCCAGCAGCTTAGCAGACAGGGATGGTGAAGCTTTCTTT,CASSLADRDGEAFF
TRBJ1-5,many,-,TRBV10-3,TGTGCCATCAGTGATCGGGATGAAAATCAGCCCCAGCATTTT,CAISDRDENQPQHF
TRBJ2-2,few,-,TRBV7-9,TGTGCCAGCAGCTTAAGCAGGGAGGTCACCGGGGAGCTGTTTTTT,CASSLSREVTGELFF
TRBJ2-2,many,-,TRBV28,TGTGCCAGCAGTTCCGGGACGATCGTGACCGGGGAGCTGTTTTTT,CASSSGTIVTGELFF
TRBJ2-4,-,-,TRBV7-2,TGTGCCAGCAGCTTAGGGGCCCGCGGGGCTATCATTCAGTACTTC,CASSLGARGAIIQYF
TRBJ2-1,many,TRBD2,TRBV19,TGTGCCAGTAGTATTTGGGGACTAACGTACAATGAGCAGTTCTTC,CASSIWGLTYNEQFF
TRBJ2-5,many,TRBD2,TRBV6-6,TGTGCCAGCAGTTACGGGACTAGCGGGAGTGCGGGGGGCCAAGAGACCCAGTACTTC,CASSYGTSGSAGGQETQYF
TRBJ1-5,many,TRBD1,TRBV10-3,TGTGCCATCAGTGAGAGAGGGGGCGAGGGCAATCAGCCCCAGCATTTT,CAISERGGEGNQPQHF
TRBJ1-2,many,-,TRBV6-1,TGTGCCAGCAGGGACGGACACCTCTATGGCTACACCTTC,CASRDGHLYGYTF
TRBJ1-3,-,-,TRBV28,TGTGCCAGCAGTCTCGCGCTTTTCGGAAACACCATATATTTT,CASSLALFGNTIYF